The 30 T cell receptor beta chains reported below all come from one sample, sequenced in a study of T cells in Graves' hyperthyroidism and ophthalmopathy. From RNA transcripts, TCR beta CDR3 regions were amplified. A first-round RT-PCR of the TCR CDR3 used the HTBI primer set. TCRdb redid the calling of the multiplex PCR reads with MiXCR, one entry per CDR3 protein. The sample holds roughly 99,000 distinct CDR3 sequences, around a sixth seen once. The sample consisted of blood. These receptor sequences come from a woman in her forties or fifties with Graves' hyperthyroidism.

This clonotype has more than one count but fewer than ten. This chain uses TRBV5-4 with TRBJ1-2; unclear D gene. The germline CDR1 and CDR2 sequences are SGHNT and YYREEE (reference sequence). Trimming stripped 2 bases from V and 2 bases from J, with 10 bases between. This CDR3 comprises 14 residues. In nucleotides, the CDR3 is TGTGCCAGCAGCTTACCCTCCGGAAACTATGGCTACACCTTC. This sequence encodes CASSLPSGNYGYTF. The whole variable domain, remainder taken from reference TRBV5-4 and TRBJ1-2, is ETGVTQSPTHLIKTRGQQVTLRCSSQSGHNTVSWYQQALGQGPQFIFQYYREEENGRGNFPPRFSGLQFPNYSSELNVNALELDDSALYLCASSLPSGNYGYTFGSGTRLTVV.

This clonotype was counted many times. The J gene is TRBJ2-1, the V gene TRBV18, with 12 bases lining up with TRBD2. Trimming at V came to 8 bases and at J to 8 bases, leaving 13 bases not matched to a gene. This CDR3 spans 16 amino acids. CDR1 and CDR2 (germline): KGHSH, LQKENI. CDR3 region: CASTFTATSGRDEQFF. The CDR3 DNA reads as TGTGCCAGCACGTTCACCGCGACTAGCGGGAGAGATGAGCAGTTCTTC. Supplemented by reference TRBV18 and TRBJ2-1, the full variable domain reads NAGVMQNPRHLVRRRGQEARLRCSPMKGHSHVYWYRQLPEEGLKFMVYLQKENIIDESGMPKERFSAEFPKEGPSILRIQQVVRGDSAAYFCASTFTATSGRDEQFFGPGTRLTVL.

This clonotype appeared many times. This chain links TRBV7-3 with TRBJ2-1; D gene uncertain. The V end lost 2 bases, the J end lost 6 bases, and 8 bases lay between the germline ends. The length of the CDR3 is 13 residues. CDR1 is SGHTA and CDR2 is FQGTGA in the germline V gene. CDR3 bases: TGTGCCAGCAGCTTAGACGCAATCAATGAGCAGTTCTTC. Translation: CASSLDAINEQFF.

J is TRBJ1-5 and V is TRBV28; 9 bases fit TRBD1. This CDR3 region has 13 residues. V shed 7 bases, J shed 9 bases, and the junction held 7 bases outside the gene matches. Germline V gene data show CDR1 as MDHEN and CDR2 as SYDVKM. CDR3 bases: TGTGCCAGCATACCGGGACAGGGATTGCCCCAGCATTTT. Translated: CASIPGQGLPQHF.

This clonotype was recorded at least ten times. The chain combines TRBV28 with TRBJ1-4; D gene uncertain. The CDR3 extends over 13 amino acids. V was shortened by 6 bases and J by 5 bases, with 10 bases between the two germline ends. Germline V lookup: CDR1 MDHEN, CDR2 SYDVKM. The DNA for the CDR3 is TGTGCCAGCAGCAGAACAGCAAATGAAAAACTGTTTTTT. Translation gives CASSRTANEKLFF.

This clonotype was seen at least ten times. The chain employs TRBV28 and TRBJ1-5, with D possibly being TRBD1 (5 bases). Trimming left V 3 bases short and J 0 bases short, with 9 bases between. The CDR3 consists of 15 residues. The germline CDR1 and CDR2 sequences are MDHEN and SYDVKM. CDR3 DNA: TGTGCCAGCAGTTTTGGGGGTTATAGCAATCAGCCCCAGCATTTT. Its translation is CASSFGGYSNQPQHF.

The table lists this clonotype with many counts. This sequence joins TRBV20-1 and TRBJ2-7; perhaps TRBD1 as D (5 bases). V was cut by 0 bases and J by 6 bases, with 15 bases left in between. The CDR3 sequence is 14 residues long. The germline V gene encodes CDR1 DFQATT and CDR2 SNEGSKA (reference sequence). The CDR3 reads CSARDLRGTGEQYF. The CDR3 coding sequence is TGCAGTGCTAGAGACCTAAGGGGAACCGGCGAGCAGTACTTC.

The rearrangement uses TRBV11-3 and TRBJ2-3; no clear D gene. Germline V gene sequence: CDR1 SGHNT, CDR2 YENEEA. The germline V and J ends were trimmed by 0 bases and 6 bases, with 10 bases remaining between them. CDR3 length: 14 amino acids. The CDR3 spells CASSLDLNGDTQYF. The CDR3 coding sequence is TGTGCCAGCAGCTTAGATTTAAATGGGGATACGCAGTATTTT.

This clonotype was recorded at least ten times. The chain couples TRBV7-9 to TRBJ2-5; weak D call: TRBD1 (6 bases). The germline V gene has CDR1 SEHNR and CDR2 FQNEAQ (reference sequence). This CDR3 is 15 amino acids long. V lost 4 bases and J lost 2, with 14 bases in between. CDR3 coding DNA: TGTGCCAGCAGCTCTCTTGGGGGCGCTCAAGAGACCCAGTACTTC. Amino acid sequence: CASSSLGGAQETQYF.

The sample holds many counts of this clonotype. The rearrangement joins TRBV5-1 to TRBJ1-4, with D tentatively TRBD1 (6 bases). The CDR3 totals 15 residues. Germline CDR1 SGHRS, CDR2 YFSETQ. V gave up 4 bases and J gave up 0 bases, with 10 bases separating them. The CDR3 region has the DNA TGCGCCAGCAGCAGGGGGACACCAACTAATGAAAAACTGTTTTTT. As protein: CASSRGTPTNEKLFF.

A note on this clonotype: A read error is possible here, since a much larger clone lies one base away. The V call is TRBV30, the J call TRBJ2-1, with D possibly matching TRBD2 (7 bases). This CDR3 has 14 residues. Germline CDR1 GTSNPN, CDR2 SVGIG (reference sequence). The V gene lost 3 bases and the J gene lost 13 bases, with 22 bases spanning the gap. CDR3 sequence reads: CAWSLGGAWETQFF. The CDR3 DNA reads as TGTGCCTGGAGCCTGGGGGGGGCCTGGGAGACCCAGTTCTTC.

Many counts were recorded for this clonotype. This rearrangement joins TRBV29-1 to TRBJ2-7, with 8 bases matching TRBD2. CDR1 SQVTM and CDR2 ANQGSEA come from the germline V gene. The CDR3 loop spans 13 amino acids. V shed 5 bases, J shed 7 bases, and the junction held 10 bases outside the gene matches. In DNA, the CDR3 is TGCAGCGTTTCAGCGGGAGTGTTGAGGGAGCAGTACTTC. It encodes CSVSAGVLREQYF.

This clonotype was seen at least ten times. J is TRBJ1-4 and V is TRBV28, with D perhaps matching TRBD1 (6 bases). The V end was cut by 6 bases, the J end by 3 bases, with 17 bases between. The CDR3 totals 16 residues. Germline values: CDR1 MDHEN, CDR2 SYDVKM. The chain's CDR3 is CASREEPGQSNEKLFF. The CDR3 DNA sequence: TGTGCCAGCAGAGAAGAGCCGGGACAATCTAATGAAAAACTGTTTTTT.

The chain has TRBV7-8 and TRBJ2-3, with 14 bases matching TRBD2. Trimming removed 2 bases from V and 6 bases from J; junction bases left unmatched: 10. CDR3 length equals 18 residues. Germline CDR1 SGHVS, CDR2 FQNEAQ. The CDR3 here is CASSLHPGLAGVGDTQYF. In DNA form, the CDR3 reads TGTGCCAGCAGCTTACACCCGGGACTAGCGGGAGTCGGTGATACGCAGTATTTT.

The table lists this clonotype with a few counts. This chain uses TRBV20-1 with TRBJ2-7; no reliable D call. Germline lookup yields CDR1 DFQATT and CDR2 SNEGSKA (reference sequence). The CDR3 length is 13 residues. V gave up 1 base and J gave up 4 bases, with 11 bases separating them. CDR3: CSARGGYNYEQYF. The CDR3 coding sequence is TGCAGTGCTAGAGGCGGCTACAATTACGAGCAGTACTTC.

This clonotype occurred many times. The chain links TRBV2 to TRBJ2-1, with D possibly TRBD2 on 5 matching bases. The CDR3 covers 11 residues. CDR1 is SNHLY and CDR2 is FYNNEI in the germline V gene. Trimming removed 5 bases at V and 8 bases at J, with 7 bases between. The CDR3 coding sequence is TGTGCCAGCAGTCAGAGGGATGAGCAGTTCTTC. It yields the protein CASSQRDEQFF.

This clonotype was detected many times. The chain uses TRBV7-2 and TRBJ2-1; a weak D match, TRBD2 (7 bases). Germline V gives CDR1 SGHTA, CDR2 FQGNSA. The CDR3 is 15 residues long. V gave up 8 bases and J gave up 4 bases, with 18 bases separating them. CDR3 amino acids: CASHRGGTTYNEQFF. The CDR3 nucleotides are TGTGCCAGCCACCGAGGGGGGACTACGTACAATGAGCAGTTCTTC.

This clonotype occurred a few times. The gene calls are TRBV28 and TRBJ2-1; 7 bases line up with TRBD2. Germline lookup yields CDR1 MDHEN and CDR2 SYDVKM. V shed 5 bases, J shed 0 bases, and the junction held 7 bases outside the gene matches. This CDR3 comprises 16 residues. This CDR3 is CASSPPAGTSYNEQFF. The CDR3 DNA follows: TGTGCCAGCAGTCCGCCAGCGGGGACCTCCTACAATGAGCAGTTCTTC.

This clonotype has ten or more counts. The V call is TRBV4-1, the J call TRBJ1-6; D not certain. The CDR3 runs to 17 residues. V was trimmed by 6 bases and J by 7 bases, leaving 22 bases between them. Germline CDR1 is MGHRA and CDR2 is YSYEKL. The CDR3 nucleotides are TGCGCCAGCAGAAGAAGTCCAGGCCTCGAGCGGAATTCACCCCTCCACTTT. Its protein product is CASRRSPGLERNSPLHF.

This clonotype showed up many times. This rearrangement joins TRBV27 to TRBJ2-2, with D perhaps TRBD1 or TRBD2 (6 bases each). The germline V gene encodes CDR1 MNHEY and CDR2 SMNVEV (reference sequence). The CDR3 extends over 17 amino acids. Trimming stripped 2 bases from V and 0 bases from J, with 13 bases between. The CDR3 reads CASSLRGATANTGELFF. CDR3 nucleotide sequence: TGTGCCAGCAGTTTAAGGGGGGCGACGGCGAACACCGGGGAGCTGTTTTTT.

The J gene is TRBJ1-1, the V gene TRBV20-1; D may be TRBD1 (5 bases). V was trimmed by 3 bases and J by 4 bases, leaving 21 bases between them. The CDR3 consists of 16 residues. Per germline, CDR1 DFQATT and CDR2 SNEGSKA (reference sequence). CDR3 region: CSARTGGGGGGTEAFF. The CDR3 DNA reads as TGCAGTGCTAGGACGGGGGGGGGGGGGGGTGGCACTGAAGCTTTCTTT.

The chain combines TRBV11-3 with TRBJ2-1, with 9 nucleotides matching TRBD1. V shed 5 bases, J shed 4 bases, and the junction held 6 bases outside the gene matches. The length of the CDR3 is 15 residues. In germline, CDR1 is SGHNT, CDR2 YENEEA. The CDR3 DNA reads TGTGCCAGCAGCCACCCGGGACAGGGATACAATGAGCAGTTCTTC. It translates to CASSHPGQGYNEQFF.

This clonotype has ten or more counts. J is TRBJ1-4 and V is TRBV28, with D possibly matching TRBD1 (5 bases). V lost 2 bases, J lost 0 bases, and 16 bases lay in between. The CDR3 has 18 amino acids. The germline V gene has CDR1 MDHEN and CDR2 SYDVKM. The CDR3 nucleotides read TGTGCCAGCAGTTTACGGTTCGGGGCTAAACCAACTAATGAAAAACTGTTTTTT. It specifies CASSLRFGAKPTNEKLFF.

The genes are TRBV19 and TRBJ2-1, with D hard to call. Trimming took off 0 bases at V and 4 bases at J, with 4 bases between the two ends. CDR1 is LNHDA, CDR2 SQIVND, per germline (reference sequence). CDR3 length equals 13 residues. The CDR3 region has the DNA TGTGCCAGTAGTATAGACAGGTACAATGAGCAGTTCTTC. Translated, it gives CASSIDRYNEQFF.

This clonotype appeared many times. V usage is TRBV5-1 and J usage is TRBJ2-5; D may match TRBD1 or TRBD2 (5 bases each). The ends were cut back, 5 bases at V and 5 bases at J, with 19 bases in the middle. The CDR3 runs 15 residues. Looked up from germline, CDR1 is SGHRS and CDR2 is YFSETQ. Here the CDR3 reads CASRRQTGLQETQYF. Here the CDR3 DNA reads TGCGCCAGCAGGAGACAGACCGGACTGCAGGAGACCCAGTACTTC.

This clonotype was seen ten or more times. The chain couples TRBV5-1 to TRBJ2-1; 13 positions match TRBD2. With V trimmed by 4 bases and J by 8 bases, 12 bases remained unmatched. Germline values: CDR1 SGHRS, CDR2 YFSETQ. The CDR3 is 17 amino acids. The CDR3 DNA reads as TGCGCCAGCAGCCTCGCCCGGGGACTAGCGGGATCGGATGAGCAGTTCTTC. Protein product: CASSLARGLAGSDEQFF.

There are many counts of this clonotype. In nucleotides, the CDR3 is TGTGCCAGCAGCACCGACAGGGGCCACGAGCAGTACTTC. Amino acids: CASSTDRGHEQYF. V is TRBV7-2 and J is TRBJ2-7; the match to TRBD1 covers 8 bases. V was clipped by 5 bases and J by 5 bases; unmatched bases: 5. In germline, CDR1 is SGHTA, CDR2 FQGNSA. The CDR3 loop spans 13 amino acids.

This clonotype was counted many times. The chain uses TRBV4-1 and TRBJ1-1, with TRBD1 identical over 7 bases. Germline lookup yields CDR1 MGHRA and CDR2 YSYEKL. The CDR3 has 15 amino acids. Losses at the gene ends were 1 base for V and 5 bases for J; bases not matched to a gene: 7. In nucleotides, the CDR3 is TGCGCCAGCAGCCAAGGGCCCAGGGGGGCAACTGAAGCTTTCTTT. Amino acids: CASSQGPRGATEAFF.

A few counts support this clonotype. A clone one base away is much larger, so this may be a read error. This chain links TRBV29-1 with TRBJ2-5; D tentatively reads TRBD1 or TRBD2 (5 bases each). Per the germline V gene, CDR1 is SQVTM and CDR2 is ANQGSEA. The CDR3 spans 14 residues. Trimming stripped 6 bases from V and 2 bases from J, with 16 bases between. CDR3 residues: CSVGRVRGQETQYF. CDR3 sequence (DNA): TGCAGCGTGGGCAGGGTGAGGGGTCAAGAGACCCAGTACTTC.

This clonotype was seen ten or more times. The chain joins TRBV4-2 to TRBJ2-3; 9 nucleotides match TRBD2. Germline V gene data show CDR1 as LGHNA and CDR2 as YNFKEQ. The CDR3 contains 16 residues. The V and J ends lost 1 base and 1 base, in that order; junction bases with no gene match: 3. The CDR3 here is CASSQGRLAGTDTQYF. The CDR3 nucleotides read TGTGCCAGCAGCCAAGGGAGACTAGCGGGCACAGATACGCAGTATTTT.